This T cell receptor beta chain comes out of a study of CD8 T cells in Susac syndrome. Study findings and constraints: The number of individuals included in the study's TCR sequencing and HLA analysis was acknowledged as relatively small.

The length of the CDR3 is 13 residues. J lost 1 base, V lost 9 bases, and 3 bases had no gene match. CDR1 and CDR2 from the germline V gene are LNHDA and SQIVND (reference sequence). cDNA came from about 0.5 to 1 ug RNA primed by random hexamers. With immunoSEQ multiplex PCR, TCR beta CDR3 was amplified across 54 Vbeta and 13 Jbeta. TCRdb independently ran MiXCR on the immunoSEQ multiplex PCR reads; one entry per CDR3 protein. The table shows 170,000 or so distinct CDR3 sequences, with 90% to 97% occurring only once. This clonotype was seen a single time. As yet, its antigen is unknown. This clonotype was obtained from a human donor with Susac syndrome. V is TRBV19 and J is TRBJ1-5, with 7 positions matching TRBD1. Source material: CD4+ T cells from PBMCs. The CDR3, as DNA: TGTGCCAGGGAACAGGGGAGCAATCAGCCCCAGCATTTT. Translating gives CAREQGSNQPQHF.